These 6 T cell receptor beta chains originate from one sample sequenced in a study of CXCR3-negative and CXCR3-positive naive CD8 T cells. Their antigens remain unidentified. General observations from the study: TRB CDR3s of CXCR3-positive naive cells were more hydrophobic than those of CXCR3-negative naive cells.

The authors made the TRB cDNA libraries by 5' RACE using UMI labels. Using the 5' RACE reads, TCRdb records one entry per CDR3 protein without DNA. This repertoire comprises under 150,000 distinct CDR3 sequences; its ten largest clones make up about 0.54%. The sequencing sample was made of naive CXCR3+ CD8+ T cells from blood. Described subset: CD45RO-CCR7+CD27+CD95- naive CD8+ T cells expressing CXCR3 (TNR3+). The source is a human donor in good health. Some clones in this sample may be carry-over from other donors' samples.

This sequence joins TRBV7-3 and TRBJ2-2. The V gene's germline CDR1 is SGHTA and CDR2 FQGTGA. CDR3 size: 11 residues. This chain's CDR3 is CASSSTGELFF.

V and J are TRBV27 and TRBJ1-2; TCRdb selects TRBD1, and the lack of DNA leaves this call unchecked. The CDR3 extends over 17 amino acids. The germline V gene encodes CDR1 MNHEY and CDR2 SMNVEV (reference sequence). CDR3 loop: CASSSVGQLEANYGYTF.

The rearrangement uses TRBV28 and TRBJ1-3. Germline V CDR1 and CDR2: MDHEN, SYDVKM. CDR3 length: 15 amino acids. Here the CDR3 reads CASSFRGLSGNTIYF.

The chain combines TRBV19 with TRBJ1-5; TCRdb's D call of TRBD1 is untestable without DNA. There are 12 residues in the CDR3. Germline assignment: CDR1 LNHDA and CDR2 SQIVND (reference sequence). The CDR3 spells CASSTGVQPQHF.

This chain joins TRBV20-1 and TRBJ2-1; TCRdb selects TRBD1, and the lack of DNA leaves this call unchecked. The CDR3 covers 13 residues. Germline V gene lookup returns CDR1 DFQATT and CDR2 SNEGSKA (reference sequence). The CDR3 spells CSARPGPYNEQFF.

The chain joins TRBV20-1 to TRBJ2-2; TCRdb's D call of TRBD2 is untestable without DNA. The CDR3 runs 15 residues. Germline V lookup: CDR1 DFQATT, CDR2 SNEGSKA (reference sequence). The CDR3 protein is CSARVERENTGELFF.